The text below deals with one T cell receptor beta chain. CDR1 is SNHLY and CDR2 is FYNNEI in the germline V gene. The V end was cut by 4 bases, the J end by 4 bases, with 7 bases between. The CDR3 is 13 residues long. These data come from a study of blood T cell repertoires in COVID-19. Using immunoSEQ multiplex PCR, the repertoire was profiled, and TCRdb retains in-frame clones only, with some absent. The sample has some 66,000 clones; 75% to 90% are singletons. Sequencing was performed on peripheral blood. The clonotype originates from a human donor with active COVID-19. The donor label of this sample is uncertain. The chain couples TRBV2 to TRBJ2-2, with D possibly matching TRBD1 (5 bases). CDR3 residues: CASSGTLTGELFF. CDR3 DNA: TGTGCCAGCAGTGGGACACTCACCGGGGAGCTGTTTTTT. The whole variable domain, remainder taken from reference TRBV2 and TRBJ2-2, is EPEVTQTPSHQVTQMGQEVILRCVPISNHLYFYWYRQILGQKVEFLVSFYNNEISEKSEIFDDQFSVERPDGSNFTLKIRSTKLEDSAMYFCASSGTLTGELFFGEGSRLTVL.